These 21 T cell receptor beta chains originate from one sample sequenced in a study of regulatory T cells in long-lasting Graves disease (dated by TCRdb to about 2021). Receptor libraries were prepared by multiplex PCR. For sequencing, an Illumina HiSeq 4000 was employed. CDR3 regions were amplified by Arm-PCR with iRepertoire HTBI primers to construct TCR beta libraries. The public reads were run again by TCRdb, first through fastp at Q25 and then through MiXCR, and only productive beta chains were kept. When rows share a CDR3 protein, they turn into one entry using the most common DNA and genes. The table for this sample lists about 530,000 distinct CDR3 sequences; roughly 16% of them were counted only once. The top ten clones comprise 25% of the sample. What the time point label conveys for this sample: newly diagnosed GD, antithyroid drugs for less than 3 months. For both TCR sequencing and RNA sequencing, RNA was extracted from PBMCs in TRIzol.

The same specimen was also included in a second study, on T cells in Graves' hyperthyroidism and ophthalmopathy.

Sequencing used peripheral blood mononuclear cells (PBMCs), obtained at new diagnosis, from a patient treated with antithyroid drugs. These receptors were taken from a woman aged 35-60 years with Graves disease. Donor details come from another sample of the same person, matched by shared clones.

At least ten counts were recorded for this clonotype. J is TRBJ2-7 and V is TRBV6-1; TRBD1 is a possible D gene (6 bases). Looked up from germline, CDR1 is MNHNS and CDR2 is SASEGT. With 10 bases removed from V and 2 bases from J, the gap between germline ends came to 24 bases. This CDR3 has 16 residues. The CDR3, as DNA: TGTGCCACCACACTCCCTCCACGCAGGGGAACCTACGAGCAGTACTTC. Protein sequence: CATTLPPRRGTYEQYF.

This clonotype was seen many times. Here the CDR3 DNA reads TGCGCCAGCAGCCCCCTTCCAGCCCGCACAGATACGCAGTATTTT. Protein sequence: CASSPLPARTDTQYF. The V call is TRBV5-1, the J call TRBJ2-3; no definite D call. The ends were cut back, 4 bases at V and 1 base at J, with 13 bases in the middle. There are 15 residues in the CDR3. Germline V gene data show CDR1 as SGHRS and CDR2 as YFSETQ. Based on the CDR3 plus reference TRBV5-1 and TRBJ2-3, the full variable domain is KAGVTQTPRYLIKTRGQQVTLSCSPISGHRSVSWYQQTPGQGLQFLFEYFSETQRNKGNFPGRFSGRQFSNSRSEMNVSTLELGDSALYLCASSPLPARTDTQYFGPGTRLTVL.

This clonotype showed up many times. The chain has TRBV19 and TRBJ1-2; D uncertain. V lost 8 bases, J lost 8 bases, and 15 bases lay in between. In germline, CDR1 is LNHDA, CDR2 SQIVND (reference sequence). The length of the CDR3 is 12 residues. CDR3 loop: CASYGGRPGYTF. CDR3 nucleotides: TGTGCCAGTTATGGAGGGCGGCCCGGCTACACCTTC.

This clonotype was detected many times. The chain employs TRBV10-3 and TRBJ1-1, with no clear D. Germline CDR1 and CDR2: ENHRY and SYGVKD. The CDR3 covers 12 residues. Trimming cost V 2 bases and J 8 bases, with 9 bases left between them. The CDR3 nucleotides read TGTGCCATCAGTGAGATGATGGGAGAAGCTTTCTTT. It translates to CAISEMMGEAFF.

This clonotype has just a few counts. The V call is TRBV20-1, the J call TRBJ2-2, with D tentatively TRBD2 (7 bases). Germline values: CDR1 DFQATT, CDR2 SNEGSKA (reference sequence). CDR3 size: 13 residues. With 3 bases removed from V and 7 bases from J, the gap between germline ends came to 12 bases. The CDR3 sequence is CSARPGGGGELFF. Written as DNA, the CDR3 is TGCAGTGCTAGGCCGGGGGGCGGCGGGGAGCTGTTTTTT.

This clonotype was seen repeatedly, ten times or more. This sequence joins TRBV7-3 and TRBJ2-3; 14 nucleotides align to TRBD2. The germline gives CDR1 SGHTA, CDR2 FQGTGA. The CDR3 consists of 15 residues. J was trimmed by 8 bases and V by 5 bases; bases with no gene match: 6. CDR3 sequence: CASSLTSGGAGTQYF. In nucleotides, the CDR3 is TGTGCCAGCAGCCTGACTAGCGGGGGGGCTGGTACGCAGTATTTT. The full variable domain, completed using reference TRBV7-3 and TRBJ2-3, is GAGVSQTPSNKVTEKGKYVELRCDPISGHTALYWYRQSLGQGPEFLIYFQGTGAADDSGLPNDRFFAVRPEGSVSTLKIQRTERGDSAVYLCASSLTSGGAGTQYFGPGTRLTVL.

This clonotype was recorded at least ten times. V usage is TRBV5-1 and J usage is TRBJ2-3; D gene ambiguous. Trimming removed 0 bases from V and 8 bases from J, with 10 bases in between. The CDR3 runs 13 residues. The germline CDR1 and CDR2 sequences are SGHRS and YFSETQ. The CDR3 DNA sequence: TGCGCCAGCAGCTTGGGTGGACCCCGTACGCAGTATTTT. Its protein product is CASSLGGPRTQYF.

This clonotype was recorded a few times. This chain connects TRBV6-2 or TRBV6-3 to TRBJ1-1; maybe TRBD1 (5 bases). The germline V gene encodes CDR1 MNHEY and CDR2 SVGEGT. This CDR3 has 14 amino acids. V shed 3 bases and J shed 5 bases, with 13 bases lying between them. The CDR3 sequence is CASSYGGGYTEAFF. CDR3 bases: TGTGCCAGCAGTTATGGGGGGGGGTATACTGAAGCTTTCTTT.

The chain has TRBV18 and TRBJ1-3, with TRBD1 matching over 7 bases. The V and J ends lost 3 bases and 1 base, in that order; junction bases with no gene match: 3. The germline gives CDR1 KGHSH, CDR2 LQKENI. The CDR3 is 15 residues long. In DNA, the CDR3 is TGTGCCAGCTCACCCGGGACAGTGTCTGGAAACACCATATATTTT. Translated, it gives CASSPGTVSGNTIYF. Using reference TRBV18 and TRBJ1-3 for the parts outside the CDR3, the full variable domain is NAGVMQNPRHLVRRRGQEARLRCSPMKGHSHVYWYRQLPEEGLKFMVYLQKENIIDESGMPKERFSAEFPKEGPSILRIQQVVRGDSAAYFCASSPGTVSGNTIYFGEGSWLTVV.

This clonotype has ten or more counts. V gene TRBV11-2 combines with J gene TRBJ2-1; D is ambiguous. V shed 2 bases and J shed 8 bases, with 16 bases lying between them. Per the germline V gene, CDR1 is SGHAT and CDR2 is FQNNGV. This CDR3 contains 15 residues. The CDR3 bases are TGTGCCAGCAGCTTAATAGCTAGTAGAATGGATGAGCAGTTCTTC. Encoded protein: CASSLIASRMDEQFF.

CDR3 nucleotide sequence: TGTGCCAGCAGCCCAGGGATCGGTGGAAACACCATATATTTT. Protein product: CASSPGIGGNTIYF. The chain carries TRBV7-9 and TRBJ1-3; D is perhaps TRBD1 (5 bases). V lost 5 bases, J lost 3 bases, and 11 bases lay in between. This CDR3 contains 14 residues. Looked up from germline, CDR1 is SEHNR and CDR2 is FQNEAQ (reference sequence).

This chain joins TRBV20-1 and TRBJ2-5, with D perhaps being TRBD1 or TRBD2 (5 bases each). The V gene lost 0 bases and the J gene lost 4 bases, with 15 bases spanning the gap. The germline V gene has CDR1 DFQATT and CDR2 SNEGSKA (reference sequence). The CDR3 is 15 residues long. This CDR3 is CSARDRVGAGETQYF. In DNA, the CDR3 is TGCAGTGCTAGAGACCGTGTTGGGGCGGGAGAGACCCAGTACTTC.

The V gene is TRBV6-2 or TRBV6-3, the J gene TRBJ2-2; TRBD1 or TRBD2 may be the D gene (6 bases each). Per germline, CDR1 MNHEY and CDR2 SVGEGT. V gave up 7 bases and J gave up 1 base, with 10 bases separating them. CDR3 size: 14 residues. The CDR3 DNA is TGTGCCAGCACCGGGGGCGTGAACACCGGGGAGCTGTTTTTT. The encoded protein is CASTGGVNTGELFF.

Many counts were recorded for this clonotype. In nucleotides, the CDR3 is TGTGCCAGCAGTGTAATGAGTAGCGGGCCCCTCCAAGAGACCCAGTACTTC. This codes for CASSVMSSGPLQETQYF. This chain connects TRBV2 to TRBJ2-5, with 7 bases matching TRBD2. CDR1 and CDR2 from the germline V gene are SNHLY and FYNNEI. Trimming took 4 bases from V and 1 from J; bases not matched to a gene: 12. The CDR3 is 17 residues long.

This clonotype appeared many times. The chain carries TRBV3-1 and TRBJ2-3; 8 nucleotides align to TRBD2. The J segment lost 4 bases and the V segment lost 3 bases, leaving 18 bases of the junction unmatched. The CDR3 has 19 residues. Germline CDR1 LGHDT, CDR2 YNNKEL (reference sequence). The CDR3 reads CASSHSNSFQRGIPDTQYF. CDR3 nucleotides: TGTGCCAGCAGCCATTCAAATTCGTTCCAGCGGGGGATACCAGATACGCAGTATTTT.

This clonotype appeared a few times. The chain employs TRBV24-1 and TRBJ2-5; 7 positions match TRBD2. CDR1 is KGHDR and CDR2 is SFDVKD in the germline V gene. The CDR3 totals 17 residues. V trimming: 4 bases; J trimming: 1 base; junction bases outside the gene matches: 11. The CDR3 DNA is TGTGCCACCAGTGACCCCTACCGGAGCGGGGTCCAAGAGACCCAGTACTTC. It is translated as CATSDPYRSGVQETQYF.

The chain uses TRBV12-3 or TRBV12-4 and TRBJ1-1; D may be TRBD1 (6 bases). Deletions cut 6 bases from V and 6 bases from J, with 8 bases between. This CDR3 has 11 residues. The CDR3 DNA is TGTGCCAGCAGCGGACAGCCTGAAGCTTTCTTT. This gives the protein CASSGQPEAFF.

This clonotype was found many times. This chain joins TRBV13 and TRBJ1-2, with D uncertain. There are 14 residues in the CDR3. From germline, CDR1 is PRHDT and CDR2 FYEKMQ (reference sequence). The V end was cut by 8 bases, the J end by 2 bases, with 15 bases between. This CDR3 is CASELRRENYGYTF. The DNA for the CDR3 is TGTGCCAGCGAACTGAGAAGGGAGAACTATGGCTACACCTTC.

There are a few counts of this clonotype. The junction does not match germline at one end; this may be a read error. This rearrangement joins TRBV28 to TRBJ2-7; 8 bases are shared with TRBD1. This CDR3 has 15 amino acids. Germline loops: CDR1 MDHEN, CDR2 SYDVKM. This CDR3 reads CASSQVSTGGYEQYF. CDR3 coding DNA: TGCGCCAGCAGCCAAGTATCTACAGGGGGCTACGAGCAGTACTTC.

This clonotype was picked up many times. The chain is built from TRBV28 and TRBJ2-7, with D uncertain. The CDR3 consists of 16 residues. V shed 3 bases and J shed 2 bases, with 17 bases lying between them. The V gene's germline CDR1 is MDHEN and CDR2 SYDVKM. The CDR3 is CASSFGPTAIPYEQYF. Here the CDR3 DNA reads TGTGCCAGCAGTTTCGGCCCGACGGCAATTCCCTACGAGCAGTACTTC.

The chain uses TRBV25-1 and TRBJ2-5; 8 positions match TRBD2. Germline V gene sequence: CDR1 MGHDK, CDR2 SYGVNS. V was pared by 3 bases and J by 6 bases, with 12 bases of the junction left unmatched. The length of the CDR3 is 16 residues. In DNA, the CDR3 is TGTGCCAGCAGTGAGGGGGAGGCGGGGGGAGATAAGACCCAGTACTTC. Its protein is CASSEGEAGGDKTQYF. The whole variable domain, filled in from reference TRBV25-1 and TRBJ2-5, reads EADIYQTPRYLVIGTGKKITLECSQTMGHDKMYWYQQDPGMELHLIHYSYGVNSTEKGDLSSESTVSRIRTEHFPLTLESARPSHTSQYLCASSEGEAGGDKTQYFGPGTRLLVL.